This note documents a single TCR beta chain sequence. Its antigen is still unknown. The source of the sample is a study of T-cell reconstitution after alpha-beta-depleted transplantation in children. V was pared by 4 bases and J by 0 bases, with 6 bases of the junction left unmatched. Per germline, CDR1 MDHEN and CDR2 SYDVKM. CDR3 length equals 16 residues. Study-wide findings and caveats: There were reportedly several hundred expanded graft clones from which alpha-beta T cells came about two months after transplant. Most T-cell counts and diversity one year after the transplant came from T cells that were newly produced. High day-60 TCRbeta diversity in some patients came from surviving recipient T cells and thymic progenitors.

The library targeted TCRbeta and was prepared with unique molecular identifiers. Each CDR3 protein is one row after TCRdb ran MiXCR on the PCR reads. The sample has 500,000 to 750,000 distinct CDR3 sequences, over 10% seen once. V usage is TRBV28 and J usage is TRBJ2-3, with TRBD1 matching 8 bases. The sequence derives from a male patient younger than 18 who had a stem cell transplant for acute myeloid leukemia, so the T cells may come from the graft donor. The sequenced sample was PBMCs, mostly from graft donor cells, obtained 360 days after TCRalphabeta/CD19-depleted stem cell transplant. DNA for the CDR3: TGTGCCAGCAGTTCCTACAGGGGGAGTAGCACAGATACGCAGTATTTT. Protein product: CASSSYRGSSTDTQYF.